One sample yielded the 6 T cell receptor beta chains listed below, sequenced in a study of blood T cells in healthy people across ages. A second PCR, run for 7 to 11 cycles, used a sample-barcoded 5' primer plus a J-beta primer mix. TCRdb redid the calling of the 5' RACE reads with MiXCR, one entry per CDR3 protein. The sample lists about 940,000 distinct CDR3 sequences, about 44% occurring once. Sample: blood. Every receptor here comes from a man aged 30 to 39 in good health.

The CDR3 region is CASSTQTQGGLEQYF. The CDR3, as DNA: TGTGCCAGCAGTACCCAGACCCAGGGAGGACTCGAGCAGTACTTC. V gene TRBV28 combines with J gene TRBJ2-7, with D perhaps TRBD2 (6 bases). CDR1 is MDHEN and CDR2 is SYDVKM in the germline V gene. V dropped 5 bases and J dropped 6 bases, with 20 bases sitting between them. CDR3 length: 15 amino acids.

The chain is built from TRBV11-1 and TRBJ1-2, with 9 bases lining up with TRBD1. The CDR3 length is 16 residues. Per the germline V gene, CDR1 is SGHAT and CDR2 is FQDESV (reference sequence). V dropped 3 bases and J dropped 5; count of bases not matched to a gene: 10. The CDR3 spells CASSFSTAQGAYGYTF. The CDR3 DNA reads TGTGCCAGCAGCTTCTCCACCGCACAGGGGGCGTATGGCTACACCTTC.

This clonotype was detected a few times. The chain links TRBV11-2 to TRBJ2-5; 15 bases align to TRBD2. Per the germline V gene, CDR1 is SGHAT and CDR2 is FQNNGV. There are 17 residues in the CDR3. J gave up 5 bases and V 4 bases, and 8 bases lay outside the gene matches. The CDR3 reads CASSSGTSGGIMETQYF. CDR3 nucleotide sequence: TGTGCCAGCAGCTCTGGGACTAGCGGGGGGATTATGGAGACCCAGTACTTC.

The J gene is TRBJ2-4, the V gene TRBV2; D is ambiguous. The J call is uncertain, as TRBJ2-7 better fits the DNA end. The CDR3 runs 14 residues. Germline CDR1 SNHLY, CDR2 FYNNEI. CDR3 in amino acids: CASREESVSYEQYF. The CDR3 DNA reads as TGTGCCAGCAGAGAGGAGTCAGTCTCCTACGAGCAGTACTTC.

The chain links TRBV5-1 to TRBJ2-4; TRBD2 agrees at 11 bases. CDR1 SGHRS and CDR2 YFSETQ come from the germline V gene. There are 17 residues in the CDR3. V shed 0 bases, J shed 0 bases, and the junction held 2 bases outside the gene matches. Here the CDR3 reads CASSLGLAGRAKNIQYF. CDR3 nucleotides: TGCGCCAGCAGCTTGGGACTAGCGGGGCGAGCCAAAAACATTCAGTACTTC.

V gene TRBV20-1 combines with J gene TRBJ2-5; weak D call: TRBD1 (6 bases). V shed 6 bases and J shed 5 bases, with 10 bases lying between them. The CDR3 contains 11 residues. CDR1 and CDR2 (germline): DFQATT, SNEGSKA (reference sequence). CDR3 in amino acids: CSAPTGETQYF. The DNA for the CDR3 is TGCAGTGCCCCCACAGGGGAGACCCAGTACTTC.